This T cell receptor beta chain was identified during a study of CD4 T cell repertoires in COVID-19 (dated by TCRdb to 2020 to 2023). Some background on the complete study: For cross-reactivity analysis, CFSE-low cells were expanded with IL-2 for roughly 9 days and were then relabeled and restimulated with spike proteins from other coronaviruses. The study characterized naturally processed CD4+ T cell responses to SARS-CoV-2 spike and nucleoprotein in COVID-19-recovered individuals, using TCR Vbeta sequencing to assess clonal composition. In three recovered individuals, the TCR Vbeta repertoire of SARS-CoV-2-reactive T cells was analyzed at the subset level.

Findings and caveats that apply to the study as a whole: Several of the most expanded SARS-CoV-2-reactive clonotypes were present in two or all three memory subsets, which suggests intraclonal diversification. Between roughly 6 and 28% of SARS-CoV-2 clonotypes were also detected in secondary cultures stimulated with SARS-CoV and/or HKU1 spike, a finding consistent with cross-reactivity.

On this clone itself: There is no known antigen for this receptor. No per-base quality is available; no much larger clone lies one base away.

Taken with the paper, the label for time point translates to: sample from a COVID-19-recovered individual after infection. The donors were patients who had recovered from mild-to-severe COVID-19. Uncultured memory T cell samples were subjected to sequencing directly after ex vivo isolation. CD4+ total memory, central memory, effector memory and circulating T follicular helper cells were isolated from peripheral blood mononuclear cells. Libraries were made using the immunoSEQ multiplex PCR assay. The study's processing was this. To quantify how much the repertoires of different subsets overlapped, the Chao-Jaccard similarity index was used along with counts of shared clonotypes. Entries here come from immuneACCESS through TCRdb and include only in-frame sequences with V and J called. Some clones fail to appear in such tables; in the studies checked, an unresolved V gene covers under half of the shortfall, and the cause of the remainder is unknown. V and J calls and clone size are as listed in that table; D and trimming were resolved from the DNA. The sample table holds about 75,000 clones, of which about 80% were seen once. The top ten clonotypes cover roughly 0.5% of the sample.

The source material was CD4+ T cells from peripheral blood, sampled after recovery from COVID-19. This sequence was found in a human donor who had COVID-19.

Here the CDR3 is given as CASSQRYWGGQVQETQYF. Here is the DNA: TGCGCCAGCAGCCAAAGGTATTGGGGAGGACAGGTCCAAGAGACCCAGTACTTC. This chain joins TRBV5-1 to TRBJ2-5; the best D guess is TRBD1, with 7 bases matching. Relative to germline, V is 4 bases shorter and J is 1 base shorter, with 23 bases between their ends. From its cysteine to its phenylalanine, the CDR3 spans 18 amino acids. Only the CDR3 DNA stays, 54 bases, in frame from base 1. Reading the germline V gene gives CDR1 SGHRS and CDR2 YFSETQ.